This note documents a single T cell receptor (beta chain) sequence. Its antigen is still unknown. The read halts 3 residues ahead of the CDR3 end, with the missing end drawn from the germline J gene. Mixed chimerism was transient after nonmyeloablative marrow transplants from related graft donors. CD4+CD25+CD127- Tregs, CD4+CD25- non-Tregs, CD4 and CD8 cells were sorted. This entry comes from a study of Tregs in tolerant kidney transplant recipients. Study-wide points: For some patients, primers changed over time, blocking nucleotide-level comparison. The most relevant donor-specific Treg TCRbeta repertoire apparently came from expansion with activated donor B cells.

CDR3 size: 15 residues. V shed 3 bases, J shed 6 bases, and the junction held 11 bases outside the gene matches. CDR1 is SNHLY and CDR2 is FYNNEI in the germline V gene. Some clones are missing from TCRdb's copy, which holds only in-frame ones; the method was immunoSEQ multiplex PCR. The sample table includes 11,000 to 15,000 clones. This TCR was sampled from a human patient who received a combined kidney and bone marrow transplant. Some of the T cells may derive from the graft donor. This rearrangement joins TRBV2 to TRBJ2-7; 7 bases agree with TRBD2. The source material was CD8+ T cells from blood (PBMCs), sampled 6 months after the transplant. The part of the CDR3 DNA that was read is TGTGCCAGCAGTGACGGCCCCGGGGAGGGCGGCGAG. Translation: CASSDGPGEGGE. The complete CDR3 sequence is CASSDGPGEGGEQYF.